The 15 T cell receptor beta chains given below trace back to one sample, sequenced in a study of blood T cell repertoires in COVID-19. The assay was immunoSEQ multiplex PCR, and TCRdb's table has in-frame clones only and misses some. The sample consists of over 100,000 clones, 84% of them appearing once. What was sequenced was peripheral blood. These receptors all stem from a woman between 45 and 65 years old with acute or convalescent COVID-19.

The chain links TRBV10-2 to TRBJ1-2; 7 bases line up with TRBD1. Germline values: CDR1 WSHSY, CDR2 SAAADI. This CDR3 is built from 15 residues. V dropped 1 base and J dropped 0; count of bases not matched to a gene: 2. The CDR3 DNA reads TGCGCCAGCAGTGAGTTGACAGGGCCTAACTATGGCTACACCTTC. Translating gives CASSELTGPNYGYTF.

CDR3 region: CASTPAGGAREAFF. In DNA form, the CDR3 reads TGTGCCAGTACCCCGGCAGGGGGCGCGAGGGAAGCTTTCTTT. The rearrangement uses TRBV19 and TRBJ1-1; TRBD1 aligns across 8 bases. The CDR3 spans 14 residues. Per the germline V gene, CDR1 is LNHDA and CDR2 is SQIVND (reference sequence). J lost 8 bases, V lost 7 bases, and 12 bases had no gene match.

This chain connects TRBV18 to TRBJ1-1; maybe TRBD1 (5 bases). V lost 5 bases to trimming and J lost 5 bases, with 15 bases between them. The length of the CDR3 is 14 residues. CDR1 is KGHSH and CDR2 is LQKENI in the germline V gene. The DNA for the CDR3 is TGTGCCAGCTCAGTCGACAGTTTATCAACTGAAGCTTTCTTT. It codes for CASSVDSLSTEAFF. The full variable domain, with the rest looked up from reference TRBV18 and TRBJ1-1, is NAGVMQNPRHLVRRRGQEARLRCSPMKGHSHVYWYRQLPEEGLKFMVYLQKENIIDESGMPKERFSAEFPKEGPSILRIQQVVRGDSAAYFCASSVDSLSTEAFFGQGTRLTVV.

This clone was detected a few times. The CDR3 region has the DNA TGTGCCAGCAGTCTCTCCCAGGGTACTGGGGCCAACGTCCTGACTTTC. Translated, it gives CASSLSQGTGANVLTF. The chain couples TRBV27 to TRBJ2-6; maybe TRBD1 (5 bases). Trimming took 5 bases from V and 2 from J, leaving 13 bases between them. The CDR3 extends over 16 amino acids. CDR1 is MNHEY, CDR2 SMNVEV, per germline (reference sequence).

The chain carries TRBV21-1 and TRBJ1-1; the DNA was not compared with TRBD1, the D call given in the table. TRBV21-1 is listed as a pseudogene. The CDR3 runs to 15 residues. CDR3 nucleotide sequence: TGTGCCAGCATTGGGGACAGGGCTGGAGGCACTGAAGCTTTCTTT. Amino acid sequence: CASIGDRAGGTEAFF.

The chain employs TRBV3-1 (or the pseudogene TRBV3-2) and TRBJ2-7; 8 nucleotides align to TRBD1. The ends lost 3 bases at V and 12 bases at J; junction bases unmatched: 13. This CDR3 contains 14 residues. Germline CDR1 reads LGHDT; CDR2 reads YNNKEL (reference sequence). Here the CDR3 reads CASSHYSGQGETYF. DNA for the CDR3: TGTGCCAGCAGCCATTATTCAGGACAGGGCGAGACGTACTTC.

The chain has TRBV28 and TRBJ2-3; no reliable D call. V was clipped by 5 bases and J by 7 bases, with 22 bases between them. Germline values: CDR1 MDHEN, CDR2 SYDVKM. CDR3 length: 16 amino acids. CDR3 region: CASSPSRPIRAYTQYF. CDR3 nucleotides: TGTGCCAGCAGTCCCTCGAGGCCCATCAGAGCGTATACGCAGTATTTT.

This clone was counted a single time. The CDR3 spells CASSPQGNYGYTF. The DNA of the CDR3 is TGTGCCAGCTCACCTCAGGGAAACTATGGCTACACCTTC. V and J are TRBV18 and TRBJ1-2, with D possibly matching TRBD1 (5 bases). Deletions cut 3 bases from V and 2 bases from J, with 7 bases between. Germline CDR1 KGHSH, CDR2 LQKENI. This CDR3 is built from 13 residues.

The rearrangement uses TRBV11-2 and TRBJ1-3; possible D gene TRBD1, 5 bases. V gave up 5 bases and J gave up 0 bases, with 20 bases separating them. CDR3 length: 18 residues. Germline CDR1 is SGHAT and CDR2 is FQNNGV. CDR3 DNA: TGTGCCAGCAGCCTTACGGACAACGCAATTTTCTCTGGAAACACCATATATTTT. This gives the protein CASSLTDNAIFSGNTIYF.

This chain links TRBV7-3 with TRBJ1-1; TRBD1 might be the D (6 bases). Germline V lookup: CDR1 SGHTA, CDR2 FQGTGA. This CDR3 region has 14 residues. Trimming cost V 4 bases and J 7 bases, with 16 bases left between them. CDR3 protein: CASSSGMGAGEAFF. The DNA for the CDR3 is TGTGCCAGCAGCTCTGGTATGGGGGCGGGTGAAGCTTTCTTT.

V usage is TRBV20-1 and J usage is TRBJ2-1; 9 bases map to TRBD2. Germline V CDR1 and CDR2: DFQATT, SNEGSKA (reference sequence). The CDR3 spans 11 residues. CDR3 DNA: TGCACCGCGGGGGGGCCAAATGAGCAGTTCTTC. Translating it yields CTAGGPNEQFF.

The genes are TRBV12-5 and TRBJ1-3, with a tentative D call TRBD1 (5 bases). CDR1 and CDR2 (germline): LGHNT, FRNRAP. This CDR3 spans 14 amino acids. Trimming removed 1 base from V and 4 bases from J, with 8 bases in between. The chain's CDR3 is CASGLAGLGNTIYF. CDR3 nucleotides: TGTGCTAGTGGTTTGGCAGGGCTCGGAAACACCATATATTTT.

In this sample, this clone turned up once. This chain joins TRBV5-1 and TRBJ1-6; 7 bases match TRBD1. Germline V gives CDR1 SGHRS, CDR2 YFSETQ. V dropped 4 bases and J dropped 8; count of bases not matched to a gene: 12. The CDR3 totals 16 residues. CDR3 nucleotides: TGCGCCAGCAGCAGGACTATAGGGGGACAGTATTCACCCCTCCACTTT. Translation: CASSRTIGGQYSPLHF.

This clone was counted between two and nine times. V gene TRBV18 combines with J gene TRBJ2-7; D is unresolved. The CDR3 extends over 14 amino acids. V was cut by 0 bases and J by 1 base, with 7 bases left in between. CDR1 is KGHSH, CDR2 LQKENI, per germline. The CDR3 coding sequence is TGTGCCAGCTCACCACCCGCAGAATCCTACGAGCAGTACTTC. Encoded protein: CASSPPAESYEQYF.

The sample holds one count of this clone. CDR3: CASLADPGPHYEQYF. The CDR3 nucleotides read TGCGCCAGCCTAGCTGATCCCGGGCCGCACTACGAGCAGTACTTC. The rearrangement uses TRBV5-1 and TRBJ2-7; D possibly corresponds to TRBD2 (5 bases). Trimming took off 7 bases at V and 3 bases at J, with 20 bases between the two ends. The CDR3 is 15 residues long. CDR1 and CDR2 from the germline V gene are SGHRS and YFSETQ.